Listed below are T cell receptor beta chains from one sample, sequenced in a study of blood T cell repertoires in COVID-19. The data were produced by immunoSEQ multiplex PCR, yet TCRdb's version contains in-frame clones alone and is incomplete. Here the sample spans more than 300,000 clones, 88% being singletons. Source material: PBMCs or T cells enriched from blood (not recorded which). The receptors stem from a woman aged 18-29 years who had recovered from COVID-19. Both conserved end residues are part of each CDR3. D genes are given only for firm matches. Clone size is not always given. Where it is, it says once, few, many or a class for expanded clones.

TRBV4-3	TRBJ1-2	NA	NA	TGCGCCAGCAGCCAATTCCCCGGGAGCTATGGCTACACCTTC	CASSQFPGSYGYTF
TRBV19	TRBJ2-3	NA	NA	TGTGCCAGTAGTAGGCGGGGCACAGATACGCAGTATTTT	CASSRRGTDTQYF
TRBV6-5	TRBJ1-2	NA	TRBD1	TGTGCCAGCTTAGCGGACAGGGAGGCTAACTATGGCTACACCTTC	CASLADREANYGYTF
TRBV18	TRBJ2-2	NA	NA	TGTGCCAGCTCACCTGGCCCCCAGGAGGACACCGGGGAGCTGTTTTTT	CASSPGPQEDTGELFF
TRBV28	TRBJ1-2	NA	NA	TGTGCCACCCCGGACAGAAGCTATGGCTACACCTTC	CATPDRSYGYTF
TRBV7-2	TRBJ1-5	once	NA	TGTGCCAGCAGCTTAAAGCACCCCAATCAGCCCCAGCATTTT	CASSLKHPNQPQHF
TRBV18	TRBJ1-2	NA	NA	TGTGCCAGCTCACCAAGTTTGGTAACAGGGAACTATGGCTACACCTTC	CASSPSLVTGNYGYTF
TRBV5-1	TRBJ2-7	NA	TRBD1	TGCGCCAGCAACGGACAGGGGGCGGAGGAGCAGTACTTC	CASNGQGAEEQYF
TRBV19	TRBJ1-1	NA	NA	TGTGCCAGTAGTATGGAGGGGTTGGACACTGAAGCTTTCTTT	CASSMEGLDTEAFF
TRBV4-1	TRBJ2-3	NA	TRBD2	TGCGCCAGCAGCCAAGAGTTCCGCGGGGGGGACTACACAGATACGCAGTATTTT	CASSQEFRGGDYTDTQYF
TRBV7-2	TRBJ2-1	NA	TRBD2	TGTGCCAGCAGCTTTCAGGAGTCGCGGGAGGAGTTCTTC	CASSFQESREEFF